The 7 T cell receptor beta chains below were found in one sample sequenced in a study of CD8 T cells in ankylosing spondylitis. TCRdb ran MiXCR on the 5' RACE reads and lists one entry per CDR3 protein. There are 8,400 or so distinct CDR3 sequences in the sample; roughly 3.9% occur only once, and around 9.3% lies in the top ten. The sequencing input was blood, either unsorted or a sorted T cell fraction (not recorded which). The receptors come from a female donor with ankylosing spondylitis or in good health (not recorded which).

This clonotype was detected many times. The chain has TRBV9 and TRBJ2-7; 8 nucleotides align to TRBD2. The CDR3 totals 15 residues. Germline assignment: CDR1 SGDLS and CDR2 YYNGEE. The trim removed 4 bases at V and 3 bases at J, leaving 9 bases unmatched. This CDR3 reads CASSPSGGAFYEQYF. CDR3 DNA sequence: TGTGCCAGCAGCCCATCCGGGGGGGCATTCTACGAGCAGTACTTC.

This clonotype was seen repeatedly, ten times or more. The rearrangement links TRBV9 to TRBJ1-2; tentative D call: TRBD1 (6 bases). Germline V gene lookup returns CDR1 SGDLS and CDR2 YYNGEE. The length of the CDR3 is 16 residues. Deletions cut 3 bases from V and 7 bases from J, with 22 bases between. The CDR3 spells CASSGSIAGALSGYTF. The CDR3 coding sequence is TGTGCCAGCAGCGGATCCATAGCGGGGGCACTGAGTGGCTACACCTTC.

The chain has TRBV9 and TRBJ2-5; TRBD1 might be the D (6 bases). Looked up from germline, CDR1 is SGDLS and CDR2 is YYNGEE. With 4 bases removed from V and 2 bases from J, the gap between germline ends came to 15 bases. CDR3 length: 15 residues. The CDR3: CASSPQGRIQETQYF. CDR3 bases: TGTGCCAGCAGCCCACAGGGACGGATACAAGAGACCCAGTACTTC.

The table lists this clonotype with many counts. This chain links TRBV9 with TRBJ2-7; the match to TRBD1 covers 9 bases. Germline CDR1 reads SGDLS; CDR2 reads YYNGEE. CDR3 length: 16 amino acids. V trimming: 4 bases; J trimming: 0 bases; junction bases outside the gene matches: 8. CDR3 sequence reads: CASSRGGTGSSYEQYF. In nucleotides, the CDR3 is TGTGCCAGCAGCCGAGGGGGGACAGGGAGCTCCTACGAGCAGTACTTC.

The chain couples TRBV9 to TRBJ2-1; D is possibly TRBD1 (5 bases). The CDR3 spans 16 residues. The germline V gene has CDR1 SGDLS and CDR2 YYNGEE. Trimming took off 3 bases at V and 0 bases at J, with 13 bases between the two ends. DNA of the CDR3: TGTGCCAGCAGCGCCCAGGGTGGAAGCTCCTACAATGAGCAGTTCTTC. It specifies CASSAQGGSSYNEQFF. Full variable domain (remainder filled in from reference TRBV9 and TRBJ2-1): DSGVTQTPKHLITATGQRVTLRCSPRSGDLSVYWYQQSLDQGLQFLIQYYNGEERAKGNILERFSAQQFPDLHSELNLSSLELGDSALYFCASSAQGGSSYNEQFFGPGTRLTVL.

This clonotype was counted many times. The CDR3 DNA is TGTGCCAGCAGCGACGGGGGGGGGCGCACAGATACGCAGTATTTT. It yields the protein CASSDGGGRTDTQYF. The rearrangement uses TRBV9 and TRBJ2-3; 8 nucleotides agree with TRBD2. The CDR3 totals 15 residues. Germline CDR1 reads SGDLS; CDR2 reads YYNGEE. Trimming at V came to 3 bases and at J to 1 base, leaving 4 bases not matched to a gene.

This clonotype qualifies as medium-sized. The V call is TRBV9, the J call TRBJ1-5, with 7 bases fitting TRBD1. From germline, CDR1 is SGDLS and CDR2 YYNGEE. After removal of 3 bases from V and 2 bases from J, the junction contained 2 bases not matched to a gene. The CDR3 extends over 14 amino acids. The CDR3 DNA reads TGTGCCAGCAGCGGACAGGGAGGCAATCAGCCCCAGCATTTT. Translation gives CASSGQGGNQPQHF.